The subject of this entry is one T cell receptor (beta chain). Its antigen is undetermined. The source of the sample is a study of cytomegalovirus exposure and HLA in healthy donors. The CDR3 totals 13 residues. The ends lost 2 bases at V and 7 bases at J; junction bases unmatched: 4. Germline loops: CDR1 SGHTA, CDR2 FQGNSA. The repertoire was sequenced with immunoSEQ multiplex PCR; TCRdb's copy has only in-frame clones and lacks some. The table shows roughly 120,000 clones, with about 84% occurring only once. Study observations and caveats: Published work reported that the classifier diagnosed cytomegalovirus status with high specificity and sensitivity. Listed as cytomegalovirus-associated were 170 or so TCR beta chains.

The chain uses TRBV7-2 and TRBJ2-7, with 8 bases fitting TRBD1. Source material: PBMCs. The source of this sequence is a young man in good health and CMV-seronegative. This CDR3 reads CASSLQGAREQYF. Written as DNA, the CDR3 is TGTGCCAGCAGCTTACAGGGGGCGCGTGAGCAGTACTTC.